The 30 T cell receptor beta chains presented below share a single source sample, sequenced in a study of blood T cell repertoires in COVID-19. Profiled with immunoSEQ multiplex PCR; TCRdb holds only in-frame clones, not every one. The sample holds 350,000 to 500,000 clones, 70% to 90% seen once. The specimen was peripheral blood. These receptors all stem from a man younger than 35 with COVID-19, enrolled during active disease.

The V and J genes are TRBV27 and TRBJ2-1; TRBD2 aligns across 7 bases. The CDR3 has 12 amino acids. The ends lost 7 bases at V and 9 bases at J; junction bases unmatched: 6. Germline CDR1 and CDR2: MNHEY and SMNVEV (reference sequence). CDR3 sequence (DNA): TGTGCCAGCAAAACTGGGGGGGGTGAGCAGTTCTTC. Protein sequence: CASKTGGGEQFF.

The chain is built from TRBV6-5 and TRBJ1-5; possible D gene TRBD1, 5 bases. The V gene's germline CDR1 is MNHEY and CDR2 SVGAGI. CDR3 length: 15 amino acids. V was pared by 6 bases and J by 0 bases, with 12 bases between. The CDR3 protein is CASRGGSYSNQPQHF. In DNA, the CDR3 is TGTGCCAGCAGGGGGGGATCCTATAGCAATCAGCCCCAGCATTTT.

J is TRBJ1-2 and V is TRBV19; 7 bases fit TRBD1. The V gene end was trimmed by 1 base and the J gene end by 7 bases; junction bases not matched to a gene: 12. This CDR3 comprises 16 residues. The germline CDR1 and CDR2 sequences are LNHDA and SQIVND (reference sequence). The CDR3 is CASSIVGTDRLSGYTF. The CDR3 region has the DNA TGTGCCAGTAGTATAGTAGGGACAGATCGGCTTTCTGGCTACACCTTC. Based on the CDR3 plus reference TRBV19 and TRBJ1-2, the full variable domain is DGGITQSPKYLFRKEGQNVTLSCEQNLNHDAMYWYRQDPGQGLRLIYYSQIVNDFQKGDIAEGYSVSREKKESFPLTVTSAQKNPTAFYLCASSIVGTDRLSGYTFGSGTRLTVV.

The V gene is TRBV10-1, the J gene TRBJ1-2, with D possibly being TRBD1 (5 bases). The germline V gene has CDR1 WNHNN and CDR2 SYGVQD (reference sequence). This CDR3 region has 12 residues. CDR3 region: CAYDSANYGYTF. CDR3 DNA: TGCGCTTATGACAGCGCGAACTATGGCTACACCTTC.

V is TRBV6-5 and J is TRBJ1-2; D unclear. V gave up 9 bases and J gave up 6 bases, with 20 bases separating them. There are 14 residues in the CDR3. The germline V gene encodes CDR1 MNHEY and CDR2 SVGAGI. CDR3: CASRKDGVWDGYTF. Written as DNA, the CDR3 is TGTGCCAGTCGTAAAGACGGGGTTTGGGATGGCTACACCTTC.

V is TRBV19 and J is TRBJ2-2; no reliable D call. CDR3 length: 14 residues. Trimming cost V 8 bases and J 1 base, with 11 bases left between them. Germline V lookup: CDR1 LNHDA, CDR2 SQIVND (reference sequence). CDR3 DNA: TGTGCCAGTCGAAACGCTAGGAACACCGGGGAGCTGTTTTTT. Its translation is CASRNARNTGELFF.

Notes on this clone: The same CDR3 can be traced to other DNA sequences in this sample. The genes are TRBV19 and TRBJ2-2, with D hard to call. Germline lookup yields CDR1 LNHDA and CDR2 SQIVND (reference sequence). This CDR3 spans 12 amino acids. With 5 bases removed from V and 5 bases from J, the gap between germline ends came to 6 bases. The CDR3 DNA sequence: TGTGCCAGTAGTCGCAGGACCGGGGAGCTGTTTTTT. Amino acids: CASSRRTGELFF.

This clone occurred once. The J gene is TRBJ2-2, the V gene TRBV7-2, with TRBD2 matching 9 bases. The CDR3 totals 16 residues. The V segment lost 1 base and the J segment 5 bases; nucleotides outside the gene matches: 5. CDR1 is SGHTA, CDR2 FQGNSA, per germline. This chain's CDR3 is CASSLVAGGTTGELFF. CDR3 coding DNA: TGTGCCAGCAGCTTAGTGGCGGGAGGGACGACCGGGGAGCTGTTTTTT. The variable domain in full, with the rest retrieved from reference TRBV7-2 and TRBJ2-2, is GAGVSQSPSNKVTEKGKDVELRCDPISGHTALYWYRQSLGQGLEFLIYFQGNSAPDKSGLPSDRFSAERTGGSVSTLTIQRTQQEDSAVYLCASSLVAGGTTGELFFGEGSRLTVL.

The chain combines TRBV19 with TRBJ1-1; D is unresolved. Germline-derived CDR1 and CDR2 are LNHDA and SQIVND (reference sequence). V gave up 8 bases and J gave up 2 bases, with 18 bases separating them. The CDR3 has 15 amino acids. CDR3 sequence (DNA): TGTGCCAGTCGGTCACCAGGTGTAATAAACACTGAAGCTTTCTTT. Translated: CASRSPGVINTEAFF.

CDR3 coding DNA: TGTGCCAGCAAGACGGGGATGAGGACTGAAGCTTTCTTT. Residues: CASKTGMRTEAFF. This rearrangement joins TRBV2 to TRBJ1-1; D is unresolved. Trimming took 7 bases from V and 5 from J, leaving 14 bases between them. Germline loops: CDR1 SNHLY, CDR2 FYNNEI. The CDR3 runs to 13 residues.

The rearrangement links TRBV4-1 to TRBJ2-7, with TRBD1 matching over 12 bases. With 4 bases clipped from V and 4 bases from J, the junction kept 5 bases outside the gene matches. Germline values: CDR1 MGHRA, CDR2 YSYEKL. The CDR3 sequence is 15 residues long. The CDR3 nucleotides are TGCGCCAGCAGCCGAGGGACAGGGGGCAGGTACGAGCAGTACTTC. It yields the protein CASSRGTGGRYEQYF.

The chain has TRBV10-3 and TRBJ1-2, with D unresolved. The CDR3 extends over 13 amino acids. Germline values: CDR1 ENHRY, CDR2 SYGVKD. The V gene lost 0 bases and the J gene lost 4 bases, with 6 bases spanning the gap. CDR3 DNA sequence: TGTGCCATCAGTGAGTCGTACGGCTATGGCTACACCTTC. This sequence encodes CAISESYGYGYTF.

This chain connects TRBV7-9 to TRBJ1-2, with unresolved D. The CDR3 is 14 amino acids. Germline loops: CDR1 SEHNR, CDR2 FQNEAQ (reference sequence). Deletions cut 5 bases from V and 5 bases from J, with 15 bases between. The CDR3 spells CASSPGDGVYGYTF. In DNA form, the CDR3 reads TGTGCCAGCAGCCCCGGGGATGGGGTATATGGCTACACCTTC.

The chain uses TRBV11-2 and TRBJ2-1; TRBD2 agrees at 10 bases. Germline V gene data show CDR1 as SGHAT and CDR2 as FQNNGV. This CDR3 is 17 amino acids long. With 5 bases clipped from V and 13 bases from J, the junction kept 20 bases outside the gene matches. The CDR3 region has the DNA TGTGCCAGCAGCCCTCAATGGGTAGCGGGAGGCCTAAAGACTCAGTTCTTC. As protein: CASSPQWVAGGLKTQFF.

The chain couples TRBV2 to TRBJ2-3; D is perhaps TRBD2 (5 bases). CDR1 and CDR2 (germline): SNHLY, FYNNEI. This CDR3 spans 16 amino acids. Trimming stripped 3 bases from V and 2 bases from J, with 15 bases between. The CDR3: CASSDRAAGLTDTQYF. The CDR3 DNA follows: TGTGCCAGCAGTGACAGAGCGGCTGGGCTCACAGATACGCAGTATTTT. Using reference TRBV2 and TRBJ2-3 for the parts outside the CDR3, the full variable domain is EPEVTQTPSHQVTQMGQEVILRCVPISNHLYFYWYRQILGQKVEFLVSFYNNEISEKSEIFDDQFSVERPDGSNFTLKIRSTKLEDSAMYFCASSDRAAGLTDTQYFGPGTRLTVL.

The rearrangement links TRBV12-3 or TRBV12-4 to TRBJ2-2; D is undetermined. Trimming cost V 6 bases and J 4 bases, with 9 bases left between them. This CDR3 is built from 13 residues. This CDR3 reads CASSDSPTGELFF. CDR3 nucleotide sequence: TGTGCCAGCAGCGACTCTCCCACCGGGGAGCTGTTTTTT.

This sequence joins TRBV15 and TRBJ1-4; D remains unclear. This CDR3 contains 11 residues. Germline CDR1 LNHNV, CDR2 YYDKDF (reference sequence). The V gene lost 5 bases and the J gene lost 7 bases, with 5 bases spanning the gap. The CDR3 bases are TGTGCCACCAGCTTGAGTGAAAAACTGTTTTTT. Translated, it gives CATSLSEKLFF.

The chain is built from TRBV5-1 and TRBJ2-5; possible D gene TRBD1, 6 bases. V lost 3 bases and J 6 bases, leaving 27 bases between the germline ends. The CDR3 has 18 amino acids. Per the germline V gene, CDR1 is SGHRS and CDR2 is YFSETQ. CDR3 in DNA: TGCGCCAGCAGCTGGGGCGCGTCACCCGGGACAACTTTACAGACCCAGTACTTC. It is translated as CASSWGASPGTTLQTQYF.

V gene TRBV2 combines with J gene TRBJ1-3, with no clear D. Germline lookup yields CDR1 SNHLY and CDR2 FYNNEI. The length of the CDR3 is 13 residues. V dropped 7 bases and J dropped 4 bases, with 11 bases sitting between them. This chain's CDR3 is CASTLSGGNTIYF. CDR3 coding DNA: TGTGCCAGCACCCTATCGGGGGGAAACACCATATATTTT.

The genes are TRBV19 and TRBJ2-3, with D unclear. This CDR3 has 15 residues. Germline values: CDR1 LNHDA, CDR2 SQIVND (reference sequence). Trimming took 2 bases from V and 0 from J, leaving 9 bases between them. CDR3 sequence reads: CASSICLASTDTQYF. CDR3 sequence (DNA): TGTGCCAGTAGTATATGCTTAGCTAGCACAGATACGCAGTATTTT.

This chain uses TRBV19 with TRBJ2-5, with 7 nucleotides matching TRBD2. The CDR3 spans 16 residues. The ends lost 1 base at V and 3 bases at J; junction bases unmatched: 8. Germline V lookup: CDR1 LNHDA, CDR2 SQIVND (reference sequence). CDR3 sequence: CASSIGPASGKETQYF. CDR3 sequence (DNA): TGTGCCAGTAGTATAGGCCCCGCTAGCGGCAAAGAGACCCAGTACTTC.

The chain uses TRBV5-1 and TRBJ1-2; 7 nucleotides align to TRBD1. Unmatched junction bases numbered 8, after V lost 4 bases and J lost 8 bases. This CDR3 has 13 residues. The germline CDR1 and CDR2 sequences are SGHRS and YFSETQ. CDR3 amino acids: CASSEGTERGYTF. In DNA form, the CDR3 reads TGCGCCAGCAGCGAAGGGACAGAACGCGGCTACACCTTC.

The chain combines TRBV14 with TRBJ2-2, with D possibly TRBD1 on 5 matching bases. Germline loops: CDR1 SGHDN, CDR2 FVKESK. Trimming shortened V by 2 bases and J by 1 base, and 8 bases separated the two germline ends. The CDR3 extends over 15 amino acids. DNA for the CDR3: TGTGCCAGCAGCCAACGTAGGGGGAACACCGGGGAGCTGTTTTTT. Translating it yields CASSQRRGNTGELFF.

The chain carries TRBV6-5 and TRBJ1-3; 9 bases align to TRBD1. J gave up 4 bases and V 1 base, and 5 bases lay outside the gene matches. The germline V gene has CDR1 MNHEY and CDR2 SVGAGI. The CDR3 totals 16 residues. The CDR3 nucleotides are TGTGCCAGCAGTTACTTAACAGGGGGCGCGGGAAACACCATATATTTT. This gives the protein CASSYLTGGAGNTIYF.

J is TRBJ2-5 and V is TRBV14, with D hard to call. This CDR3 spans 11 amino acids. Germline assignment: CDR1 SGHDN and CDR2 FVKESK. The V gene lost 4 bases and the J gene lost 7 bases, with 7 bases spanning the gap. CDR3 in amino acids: CASSLYWTQYF. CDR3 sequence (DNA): TGTGCCAGCAGCCTGTATTGGACCCAGTACTTC.

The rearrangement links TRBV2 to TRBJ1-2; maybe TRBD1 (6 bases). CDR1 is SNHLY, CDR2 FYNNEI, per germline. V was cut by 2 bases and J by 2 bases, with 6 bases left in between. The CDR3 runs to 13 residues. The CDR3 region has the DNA TGTGCCAGCAGTGAACAGGGGAACTATGGCTACACCTTC. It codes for CASSEQGNYGYTF.

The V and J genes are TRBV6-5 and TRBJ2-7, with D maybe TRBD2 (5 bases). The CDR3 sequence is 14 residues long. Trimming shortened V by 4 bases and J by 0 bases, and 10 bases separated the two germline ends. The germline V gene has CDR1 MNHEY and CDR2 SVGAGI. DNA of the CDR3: TGTGCCAGCAGTTTGACTAAGTACTCCTACGAGCAGTACTTC. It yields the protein CASSLTKYSYEQYF.

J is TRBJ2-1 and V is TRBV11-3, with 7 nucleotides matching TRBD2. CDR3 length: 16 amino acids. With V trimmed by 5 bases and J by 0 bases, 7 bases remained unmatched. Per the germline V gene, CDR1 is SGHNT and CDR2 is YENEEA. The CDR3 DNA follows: TGTGCCAGCAGCCTTAAGCGGGATCCCTCCTACAATGAGCAGTTCTTC. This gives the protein CASSLKRDPSYNEQFF.

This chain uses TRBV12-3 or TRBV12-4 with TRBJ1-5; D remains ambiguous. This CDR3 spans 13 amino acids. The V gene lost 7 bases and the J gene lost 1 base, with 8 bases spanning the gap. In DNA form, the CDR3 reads TGTGCCAGCACCTTTTTGAGCAATCAGCCCCAGCATTTT. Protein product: CASTFLSNQPQHF.

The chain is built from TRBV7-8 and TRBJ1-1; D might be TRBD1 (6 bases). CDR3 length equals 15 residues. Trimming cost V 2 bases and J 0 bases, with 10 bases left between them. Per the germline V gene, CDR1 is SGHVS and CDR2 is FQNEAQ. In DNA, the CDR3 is TGTGCCAGCAGCTTAAATGGGGGCCTGAACACTGAAGCTTTCTTT. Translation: CASSLNGGLNTEAFF.